Shown below are 6 T cell receptor beta chains from a single sample sequenced in a study of blood T cells in healthy people across ages. The authors ran a second PCR of roughly 7 to 11 cycles using a sample-barcoded 5' primer and a J-beta primer mix. TCRdb processed the 5' RACE reads anew with MiXCR; each CDR3 protein has one entry. The table records hundreds of thousands of distinct CDR3 sequences, about 43% of them present only once. The specimen sequenced was blood. These receptors were collected from an elderly man in good health.

This clonotype was picked up one time. Compared with germline, one end of the junction differs, possibly owing to a read error. The V gene is TRBV7-2, the J gene TRBJ1-1, with D uncertain. The CDR3 runs 14 residues. The germline gives CDR1 SGHTA, CDR2 FQGNSA. CDR3 sequence: CASSLSFRRTEAFF. In DNA form, the CDR3 reads TGCGCCAGCAGCTTAAGTTTCAGGCGCACTGAAGCTTTCTTT. Together with reference TRBV7-2 and TRBJ1-1, the CDR3 gives the full variable domain: GAGVSQSPSNKVTEKGKDVELRCDPISGHTALYWYRQSLGQGLEFLIYFQGNSAPDKSGLPSDRFSAERTGGSVSTLTIQRTQQEDSAVYLCASSLSFRRTEAFFGQGTRLTVV.

This clonotype was observed a handful of times. This chain links TRBV29-1 with TRBJ1-1; a weak D match, TRBD1 (5 bases). This CDR3 has 13 residues. CDR1 SQVTM and CDR2 ANQGSEA come from the germline V gene. V was pared by 6 bases and J by 4 bases, with 15 bases between. The CDR3 nucleotides are TGCAGCGTCCGACAGATGAGCGGCACTGAAGCTTTCTTT. This translates into CSVRQMSGTEAFF.

J is TRBJ2-6 and V is TRBV7-9; D gene uncertain. The V end was cut by 3 bases, the J end by 2 bases, with 14 bases between. There are 17 residues in the CDR3. Germline V CDR1 and CDR2: SEHNR, FQNEAQ (reference sequence). The CDR3 reads CASSFRTGSPGANVLTF. CDR3 nucleotides: TGTGCCAGCAGCTTTAGGACCGGCTCCCCTGGGGCCAACGTCCTGACTTTC. Based on the CDR3 plus reference TRBV7-9 and TRBJ2-6, the full variable domain is DTGVSQNPRHKITKRGQNVTFRCDPISEHNRLYWYRQTLGQGPEFLTYFQNEAQLEKSRLLSDRFSAERPKGSFSTLEIQRTEQGDSAMYLCASSFRTGSPGANVLTFGAGSRLTVL.

This chain links TRBV6-2 or TRBV6-3 with TRBJ2-2; 7 bases fit TRBD1. CDR1 MNHEY and CDR2 SVGEGT come from the germline V gene. The CDR3 runs 15 residues. The trim removed 6 bases at V and 1 base at J, leaving 5 bases unmatched. CDR3 residues: CASRGYRGNTGELFF. The CDR3 coding sequence is TGTGCCAGCAGGGGATACAGGGGGAACACCGGGGAGCTGTTTTTT.

As for this clonotype: The junction departs from the called germline gene at one end, perhaps through a read error. This chain uses TRBV9 with TRBJ1-2; D perhaps matches TRBD1 (6 bases). Germline V gene lookup returns CDR1 SGDLS and CDR2 YYNGEE. This CDR3 contains 16 residues. CDR3 sequence (DNA): TGTGCCAGCAGCCAAAACCAACAGGGTACCCCCTATGTCTACACCTTC. Its protein is CASSQNQQGTPYVYTF.

CDR3 protein: CASSDRGLNSPLHF. Written as DNA, the CDR3 is TGTGCCAGCAGTGATCGGGGACTAAATTCACCCCTCCACTTT. This chain links TRBV6-1 with TRBJ1-6; D possibly corresponds to TRBD1 (5 bases). The CDR3 spans 14 residues. Deletions cut 3 bases from V and 7 bases from J, with 10 bases between. Germline CDR1 and CDR2: MNHNS and SASEGT.